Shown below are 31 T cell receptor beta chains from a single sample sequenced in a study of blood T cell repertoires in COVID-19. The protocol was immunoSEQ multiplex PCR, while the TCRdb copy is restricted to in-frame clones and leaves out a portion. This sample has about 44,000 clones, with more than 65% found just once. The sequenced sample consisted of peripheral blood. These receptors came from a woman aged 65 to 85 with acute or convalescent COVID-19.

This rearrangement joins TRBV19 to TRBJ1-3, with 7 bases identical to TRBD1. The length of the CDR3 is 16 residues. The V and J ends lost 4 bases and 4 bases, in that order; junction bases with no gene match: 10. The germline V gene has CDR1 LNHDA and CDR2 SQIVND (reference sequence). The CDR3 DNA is TGTGCCAGTAGTAACTACCGGGACAGTCTAGGAAACACCATATATTTT. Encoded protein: CASSNYRDSLGNTIYF. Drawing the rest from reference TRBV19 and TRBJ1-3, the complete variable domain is DGGITQSPKYLFRKEGQNVTLSCEQNLNHDAMYWYRQDPGQGLRLIYYSQIVNDFQKGDIAEGYSVSREKKESFPLTVTSAQKNPTAFYLCASSNYRDSLGNTIYFGEGSWLTVV.

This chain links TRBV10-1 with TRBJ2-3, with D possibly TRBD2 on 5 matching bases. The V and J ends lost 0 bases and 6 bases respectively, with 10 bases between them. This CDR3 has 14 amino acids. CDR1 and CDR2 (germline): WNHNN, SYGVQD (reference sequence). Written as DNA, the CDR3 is TGCGCCAGCAGTGAGTCCGAGGGTCTGGATACGCAGTATTTT. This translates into CASSESEGLDTQYF.

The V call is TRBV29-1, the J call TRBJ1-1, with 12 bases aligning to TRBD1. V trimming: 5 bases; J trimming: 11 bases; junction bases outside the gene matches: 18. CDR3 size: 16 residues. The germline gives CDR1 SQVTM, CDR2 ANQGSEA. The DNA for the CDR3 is TGCAGCGTTCTCCCCCCCCCTCGGGACAGGGGGCAGGGGGCTTTCTTT. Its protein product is CSVLPPPRDRGQGAFF.

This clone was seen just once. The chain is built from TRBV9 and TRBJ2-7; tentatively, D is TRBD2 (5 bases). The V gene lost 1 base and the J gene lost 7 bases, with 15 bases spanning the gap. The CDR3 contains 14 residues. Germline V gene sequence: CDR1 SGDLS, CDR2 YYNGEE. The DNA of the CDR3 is TGTGCCAGCAGCGTACGGCCCGCTGGCGGGGAGCAGTACTTC. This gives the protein CASSVRPAGGEQYF.

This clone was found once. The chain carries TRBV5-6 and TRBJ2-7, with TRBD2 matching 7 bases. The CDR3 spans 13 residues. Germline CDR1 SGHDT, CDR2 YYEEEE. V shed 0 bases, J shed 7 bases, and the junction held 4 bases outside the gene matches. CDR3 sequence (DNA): TGTGCCAGCAGCTTGGCTCTGGGGGGGGAGCAGTACTTC. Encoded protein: CASSLALGGEQYF. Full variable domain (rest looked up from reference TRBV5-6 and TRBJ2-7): DAGVTQSPTHLIKTRGQQVTLRCSPKSGHDTVSWYQQALGQGPQFIFQYYEEEERQRGNFPDRFSGHQFPNYSSELNVNALLLGDSALYLCASSLALGGEQYFGPGTRLTVT.

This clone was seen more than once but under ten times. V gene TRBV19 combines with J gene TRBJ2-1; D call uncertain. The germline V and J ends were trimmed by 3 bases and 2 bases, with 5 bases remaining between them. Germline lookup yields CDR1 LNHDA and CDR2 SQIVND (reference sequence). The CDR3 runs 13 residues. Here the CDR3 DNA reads TGTGCCAGTAGTATTGGGCCCTACAATGAGCAGTTCTTC. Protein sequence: CASSIGPYNEQFF.

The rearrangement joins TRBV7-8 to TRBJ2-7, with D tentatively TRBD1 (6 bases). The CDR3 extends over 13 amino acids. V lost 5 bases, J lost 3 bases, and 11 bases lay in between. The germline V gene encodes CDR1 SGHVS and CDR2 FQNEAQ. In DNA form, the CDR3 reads TGTGCCAGCAGCCCCCCAGGGGACTACGAGCAGTACTTC. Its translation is CASSPPGDYEQYF.

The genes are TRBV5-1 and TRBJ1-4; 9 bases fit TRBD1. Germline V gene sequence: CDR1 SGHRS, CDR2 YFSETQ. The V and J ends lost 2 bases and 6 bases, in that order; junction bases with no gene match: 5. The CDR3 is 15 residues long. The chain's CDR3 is CASSFGQGTDEKLFF. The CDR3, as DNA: TGCGCCAGCAGCTTCGGACAGGGGACGGATGAAAAACTGTTTTTT.

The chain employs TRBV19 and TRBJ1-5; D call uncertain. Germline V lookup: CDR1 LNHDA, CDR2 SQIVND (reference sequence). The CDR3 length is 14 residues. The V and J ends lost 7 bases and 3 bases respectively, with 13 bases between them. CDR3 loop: CASTPAGVNQPQHF. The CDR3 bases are TGTGCCAGTACTCCAGCGGGCGTCAATCAGCCCCAGCATTTT. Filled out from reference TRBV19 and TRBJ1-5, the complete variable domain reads DGGITQSPKYLFRKEGQNVTLSCEQNLNHDAMYWYRQDPGQGLRLIYYSQIVNDFQKGDIAEGYSVSREKKESFPLTVTSAQKNPTAFYLCASTPAGVNQPQHFGDGTRLSIL.

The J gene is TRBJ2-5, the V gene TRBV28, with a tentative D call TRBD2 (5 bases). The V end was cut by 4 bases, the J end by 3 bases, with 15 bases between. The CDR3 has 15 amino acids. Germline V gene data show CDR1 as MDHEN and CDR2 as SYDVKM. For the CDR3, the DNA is TGTGCCAGCAGTTCCCGGGCCCTCGGGAAAGAGACCCAGTACTTC. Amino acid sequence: CASSSRALGKETQYF.

This CDR3 reads CASRPLGTDTQYF. The CDR3 nucleotides are TGTGCCAGTAGGCCCCTCGGGACAGATACGCAGTATTTT. The chain employs TRBV19 and TRBJ2-3, with D hard to call. Trimming removed 6 bases at V and 3 bases at J, with 10 bases between. The germline V gene has CDR1 LNHDA and CDR2 SQIVND (reference sequence). CDR3 length equals 13 residues.

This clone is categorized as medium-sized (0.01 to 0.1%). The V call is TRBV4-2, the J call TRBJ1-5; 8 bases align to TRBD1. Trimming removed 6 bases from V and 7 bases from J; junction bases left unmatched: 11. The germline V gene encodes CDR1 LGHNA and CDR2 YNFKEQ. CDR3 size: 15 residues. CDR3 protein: CASRRTQGADQPQHF. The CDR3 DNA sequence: TGTGCCAGCAGACGGACCCAGGGGGCCGACCAGCCCCAGCATTTT.

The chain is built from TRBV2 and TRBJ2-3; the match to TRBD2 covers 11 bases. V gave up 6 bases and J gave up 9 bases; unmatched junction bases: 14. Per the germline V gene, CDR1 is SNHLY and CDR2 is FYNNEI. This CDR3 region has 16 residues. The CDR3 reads CASRGPGLAVRGTQYF. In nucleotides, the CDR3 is TGTGCCAGCAGAGGACCGGGACTAGCGGTCCGGGGGACGCAGTATTTT.

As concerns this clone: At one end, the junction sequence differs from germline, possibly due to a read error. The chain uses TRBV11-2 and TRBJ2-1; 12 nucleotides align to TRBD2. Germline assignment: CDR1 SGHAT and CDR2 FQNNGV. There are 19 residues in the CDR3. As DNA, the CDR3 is TGTGCCAGCAGGTTAGACGAGACCGCTAGCGGGAGGGCCCTCAATGAGCAGTTCTTC. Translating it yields CASRLDETASGRALNEQFF.

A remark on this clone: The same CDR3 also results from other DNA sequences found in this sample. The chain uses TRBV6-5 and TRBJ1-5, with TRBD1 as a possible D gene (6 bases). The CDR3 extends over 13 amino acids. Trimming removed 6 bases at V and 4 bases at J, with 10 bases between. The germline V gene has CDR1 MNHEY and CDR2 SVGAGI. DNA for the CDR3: TGTGCCAGCAGGGGCCAGGGGAATCAGCCCCAGCATTTT. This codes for CASRGQGNQPQHF.

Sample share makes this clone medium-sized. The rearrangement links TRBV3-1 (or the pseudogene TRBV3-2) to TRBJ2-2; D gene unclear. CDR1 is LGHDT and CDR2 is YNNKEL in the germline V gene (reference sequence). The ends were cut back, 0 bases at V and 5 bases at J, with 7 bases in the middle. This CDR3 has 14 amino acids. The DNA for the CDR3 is TGTGCCAGCAGCCAAGATCCCCAGACCGGGGAGCTGTTTTTT. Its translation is CASSQDPQTGELFF.

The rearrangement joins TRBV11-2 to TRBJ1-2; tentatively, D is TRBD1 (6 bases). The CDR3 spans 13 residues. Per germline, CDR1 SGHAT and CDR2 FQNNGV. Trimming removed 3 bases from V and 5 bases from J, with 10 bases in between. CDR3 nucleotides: TGTGCCAGCAGCTTGGGACAAGTTTATGGCTACACCTTC. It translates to CASSLGQVYGYTF.

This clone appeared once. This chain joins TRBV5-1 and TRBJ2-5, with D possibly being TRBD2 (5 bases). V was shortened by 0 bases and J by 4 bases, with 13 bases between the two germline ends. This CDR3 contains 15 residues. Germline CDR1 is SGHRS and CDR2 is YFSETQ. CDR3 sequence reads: CASSLGRPMVETQYF. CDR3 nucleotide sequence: TGCGCCAGCAGCTTGGGGAGGCCAATGGTAGAGACCCAGTACTTC.

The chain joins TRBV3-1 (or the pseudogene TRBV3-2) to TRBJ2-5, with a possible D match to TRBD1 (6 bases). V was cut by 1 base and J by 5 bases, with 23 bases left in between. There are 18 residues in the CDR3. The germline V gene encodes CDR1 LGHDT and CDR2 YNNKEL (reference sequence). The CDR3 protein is CASSQVTGRPRIGETQYF. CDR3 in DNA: TGTGCCAGCAGCCAAGTAACAGGGCGCCCGCGGATAGGTGAGACCCAGTACTTC.

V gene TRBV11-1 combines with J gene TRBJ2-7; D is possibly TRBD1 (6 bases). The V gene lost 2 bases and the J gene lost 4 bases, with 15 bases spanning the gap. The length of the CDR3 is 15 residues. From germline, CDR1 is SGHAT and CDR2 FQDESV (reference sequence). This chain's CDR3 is CASSLTTWTAYEQYF. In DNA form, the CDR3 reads TGTGCCAGCAGCTTAACGACCTGGACAGCTTACGAGCAGTACTTC.

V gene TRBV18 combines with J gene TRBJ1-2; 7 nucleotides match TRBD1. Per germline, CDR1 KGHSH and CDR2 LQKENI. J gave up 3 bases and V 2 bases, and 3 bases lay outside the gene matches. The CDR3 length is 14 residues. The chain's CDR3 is CASSPDGTDYGYTF. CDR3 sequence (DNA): TGTGCCAGCTCACCAGACGGGACAGACTATGGCTACACCTTC.

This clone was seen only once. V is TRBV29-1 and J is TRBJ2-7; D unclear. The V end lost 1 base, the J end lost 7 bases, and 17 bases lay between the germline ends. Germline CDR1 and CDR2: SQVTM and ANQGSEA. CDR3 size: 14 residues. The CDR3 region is CSVEGANTPGEQYF. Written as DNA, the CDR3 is TGCAGCGTTGAAGGTGCCAACACCCCAGGTGAGCAGTACTTC.

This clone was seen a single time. As DNA, the CDR3 is TGTGCCAGCAGTCTCGACAGCTATGGCTACACCTTC. Its translation is CASSLDSYGYTF. The genes are TRBV12-3 or TRBV12-4 and TRBJ1-2, with a weak D call TRBD1 (5 bases). CDR3 size: 12 residues. Trimming cost V 5 bases and J 4 bases, with 8 bases left between them.

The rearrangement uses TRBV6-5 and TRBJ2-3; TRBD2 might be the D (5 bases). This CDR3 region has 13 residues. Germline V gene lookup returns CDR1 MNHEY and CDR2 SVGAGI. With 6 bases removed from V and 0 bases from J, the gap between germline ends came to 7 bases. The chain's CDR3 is CASRRTSTDTQYF. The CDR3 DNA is TGTGCCAGCAGGCGGACTAGCACAGATACGCAGTATTTT.

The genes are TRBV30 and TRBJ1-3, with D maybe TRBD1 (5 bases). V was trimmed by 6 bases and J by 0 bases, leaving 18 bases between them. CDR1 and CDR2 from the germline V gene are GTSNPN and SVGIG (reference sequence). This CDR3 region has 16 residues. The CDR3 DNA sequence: TGTGCCTGTCACGGTTTAAGACAGCACTCTGGAAACACCATATATTTT. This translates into CACHGLRQHSGNTIYF.

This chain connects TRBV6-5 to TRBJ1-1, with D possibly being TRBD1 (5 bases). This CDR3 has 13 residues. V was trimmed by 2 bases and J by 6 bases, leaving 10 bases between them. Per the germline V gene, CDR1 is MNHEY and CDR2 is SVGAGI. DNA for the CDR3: TGTGCCAGCAGTTACGCAGGGAAGGCTGAAGCTTTCTTT. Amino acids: CASSYAGKAEAFF.

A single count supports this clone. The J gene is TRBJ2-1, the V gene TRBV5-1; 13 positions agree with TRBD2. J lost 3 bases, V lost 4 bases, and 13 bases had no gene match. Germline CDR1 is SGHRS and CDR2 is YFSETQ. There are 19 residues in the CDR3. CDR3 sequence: CASSRGGLAGARNYNEQFF. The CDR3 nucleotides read TGCGCCAGCAGCAGGGGAGGACTAGCGGGAGCGCGCAACTACAATGAGCAGTTCTTC.

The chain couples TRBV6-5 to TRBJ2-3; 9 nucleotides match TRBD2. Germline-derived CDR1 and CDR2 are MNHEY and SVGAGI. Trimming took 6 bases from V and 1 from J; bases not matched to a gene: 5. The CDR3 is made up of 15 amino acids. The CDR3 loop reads CASRREGGGTDTQYF. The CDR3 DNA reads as TGTGCCAGCAGGCGGGAGGGCGGTGGCACAGATACGCAGTATTTT.

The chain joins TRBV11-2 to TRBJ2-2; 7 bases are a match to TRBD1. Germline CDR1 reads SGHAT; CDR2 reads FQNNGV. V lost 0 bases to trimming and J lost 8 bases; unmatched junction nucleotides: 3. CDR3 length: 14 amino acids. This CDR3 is CASSLDPTGGELFF. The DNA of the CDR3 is TGTGCCAGCAGCTTAGATCCGACAGGGGGGGAGCTGTTTTTT.

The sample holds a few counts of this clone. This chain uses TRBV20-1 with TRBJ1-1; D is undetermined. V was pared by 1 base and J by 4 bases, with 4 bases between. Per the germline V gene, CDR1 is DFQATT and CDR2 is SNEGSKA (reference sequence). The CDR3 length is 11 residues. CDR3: CSARASTEAFF. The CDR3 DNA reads TGCAGTGCTAGAGCGTCCACTGAAGCTTTCTTT.

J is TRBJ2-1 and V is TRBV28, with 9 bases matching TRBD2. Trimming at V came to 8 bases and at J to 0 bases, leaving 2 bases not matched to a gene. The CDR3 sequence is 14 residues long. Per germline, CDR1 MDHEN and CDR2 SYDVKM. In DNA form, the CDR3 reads TGTGCCAGCCTTAGCGGGGGCTCCTACAATGAGCAGTTCTTC. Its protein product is CASLSGGSYNEQFF.